Only a few counts were recorded for the clone carrying this TCR beta chain. Its antigen is not known. The record originates from a study of T-cell memory formation after mild COVID-19. On the study more broadly: The two donors had largely donor-specific TCR clusters. Study-level results: Contracting clones, day 15 to 85, had balanced CD4/CD8, and later expanders favored CD4+.

This CDR3 is built from 13 residues. The V end lost 2 bases, the J end lost 6 bases, and 10 bases lay between the germline ends. TCRdb reprocessed the 5' RACE reads via MiXCR and lists one record per CDR3 protein. The sample holds just under 150,000 distinct CDR3 sequences; less than 20% are singletons and the top ten take about 2.3%. V and J are TRBV12-3 or TRBV12-4 and TRBJ2-5; D may match TRBD1 or TRBD2 (5 bases each). The specimen was PBMCs or a T cell subset sorted from them (not recorded which). The clonotype comes from an adult woman who had mild COVID-19 (a few samples of this study predate the infection). Cell type and time point are not known. CDR3 residues: CASSLWGMKTQYF. In DNA form, the CDR3 reads TGTGCCAGCAGTTTATGGGGGATGAAGACCCAGTACTTC.